Following are 29 T cell receptor beta chains from one sample sequenced in a study of blood T cell repertoires in COVID-19. TCRdb's table, derived via immunoSEQ multiplex PCR, lists solely in-frame clones and lacks some. The table lists around 300,000 clones, over 75% of them singletons. The source material was PBMCs or T cells enriched from blood (not recorded which). The source of these receptors is a man aged 25 to 45 who had recovered from COVID-19.

The chain couples TRBV7-2 to TRBJ2-1; D is undetermined. Germline V gene sequence: CDR1 SGHTA, CDR2 FQGNSA. Trimming shortened V by 0 bases and J by 5 bases, and 17 bases separated the two germline ends. The CDR3 runs to 17 residues. The CDR3 loop is CASSLAPASNADNEQFF. CDR3 coding DNA: TGTGCCAGCAGCTTAGCGCCCGCCAGCAATGCGGACAATGAGCAGTTCTTC.

The table lists this clone with a count of one. The chain has TRBV9 and TRBJ2-3; 9 bases map to TRBD2. The CDR3 extends over 15 amino acids. Trimming cost V 0 bases and J 6 bases; bases outside gene matches: 5. Germline CDR1 is SGDLS and CDR2 is YYNGEE. The CDR3 sequence is CASSVGARGGDTQYF. CDR3 DNA sequence: TGTGCCAGCAGCGTAGGTGCGCGGGGGGGTGATACGCAGTATTTT.

The genes are TRBV2 and TRBJ2-7; 9 nucleotides match TRBD2. The CDR3 contains 13 residues. J was trimmed by 5 bases and V by 2 bases; bases with no gene match: 1. Germline loops: CDR1 SNHLY, CDR2 FYNNEI. CDR3 sequence reads: CASSELAGNEQYF. The CDR3, as DNA: TGTGCCAGCAGTGAACTAGCGGGGAACGAGCAGTACTTC.

The chain uses TRBV28 and TRBJ1-2; 7 bases fit TRBD1. The CDR3 extends over 17 amino acids. Trimming removed 6 bases from V and 5 bases from J; junction bases left unmatched: 18. The germline V gene has CDR1 MDHEN and CDR2 SYDVKM. The CDR3 protein is CASSLNQGQPFSYGYTF. As DNA, the CDR3 is TGTGCCAGCAGCCTAAACCAGGGACAGCCATTCTCTTATGGCTACACCTTC.

The V call is TRBV21-1, the J call TRBJ1-6; the table's D call of TRBD1 was not tested on the DNA. TRBV21-1 is described as a pseudogene. The CDR3 runs 15 residues. CDR3 sequence (DNA): TGTGCCAGCATCACTACAGGGCCAGGAGATTCACCCCTCCACTTT. This codes for CASITTGPGDSPLHF.

The chain links TRBV11-3 to TRBJ1-1, with D possibly TRBD1 on 6 matching bases. From germline, CDR1 is SGHNT and CDR2 YENEEA. Trimming stripped 3 bases from V and 6 bases from J, with 11 bases between. The CDR3 is made up of 13 amino acids. CDR3 sequence: CASSFGRQAEAFF. The CDR3 coding sequence is TGTGCCAGCAGCTTCGGTCGACAGGCTGAAGCTTTCTTT.

This clone was detected ten times or more. This chain uses TRBV5-1 with TRBJ2-7; 9 nucleotides match TRBD2. This CDR3 comprises 14 residues. Germline CDR1 reads SGHRS; CDR2 reads YFSETQ. With 6 bases clipped from V and 2 bases from J, the junction kept 6 bases outside the gene matches. CDR3 loop: CASTLASGAYEQYF. CDR3 sequence (DNA): TGCGCCAGCACCCTCGCTAGCGGGGCCTACGAGCAGTACTTC.

V and J are TRBV18 and TRBJ2-3, with a tentative D call TRBD1 (5 bases). The length of the CDR3 is 16 residues. Trimming pared 3 bases from V and 3 bases from J, leaving 16 bases between. Germline CDR1 is KGHSH and CDR2 is LQKENI. CDR3 sequence reads: CASSPPRGRLTDTQYF. CDR3 nucleotide sequence: TGTGCCAGCTCACCCCCTAGGGGAAGGCTGACAGATACGCAGTATTTT.

The CDR3 region has the DNA TGTGCCAGCAGCAGGACTAGCGGGGGGGCCAGTATTTACGAGCAGTACTTC. The encoded protein is CASSRTSGGASIYEQYF. V and J are TRBV5-4 and TRBJ2-7, with 15 nucleotides matching TRBD2. The germline V gene has CDR1 SGHNT and CDR2 YYREEE (reference sequence). The CDR3 runs 17 residues. The ends lost 4 bases at V and 4 bases at J; junction bases unmatched: 9.

The rearrangement joins TRBV5-1 to TRBJ1-6; D is unresolved. Germline CDR1 reads SGHRS; CDR2 reads YFSETQ. The length of the CDR3 is 15 residues. V dropped 0 bases and J dropped 4 bases, with 8 bases sitting between them. CDR3 coding DNA: TGCGCCAGCAGCTTGGACTCTTATTATAATTCACCCCTCCACTTT. Translation gives CASSLDSYYNSPLHF.

The V and J genes are TRBV19 and TRBJ1-1; 11 nucleotides agree with TRBD1. Germline CDR1 is LNHDA and CDR2 is SQIVND (reference sequence). The CDR3 consists of 15 residues. The V and J ends lost 7 bases and 8 bases, in that order; junction bases with no gene match: 12. The CDR3 loop reads CASNPPGQGAREAFF. The CDR3 DNA sequence: TGTGCCAGTAATCCCCCCGGACAGGGGGCGAGAGAAGCTTTCTTT.

The chain links TRBV30 to TRBJ2-1; 9 bases line up with TRBD2. With V trimmed by 5 bases and J by 4 bases, 9 bases remained unmatched. Per germline, CDR1 GTSNPN and CDR2 SVGIG (reference sequence). This CDR3 has 15 amino acids. The CDR3 bases are TGTGCCTGGGCCAAGGGACTAGCCACGTACAATGAGCAGTTCTTC. Its translation is CAWAKGLATYNEQFF.

The CDR3 DNA reads TGTGCCACCAGTGATGCAGGTGTCCTATACGAGCAGTACTTC. Its protein is CATSDAGVLYEQYF. V usage is TRBV24-1 and J usage is TRBJ2-7; D not resolved. Deletions cut 3 bases from V and 4 bases from J, with 12 bases between. From germline, CDR1 is KGHDR and CDR2 SFDVKD. There are 14 residues in the CDR3.

This chain's CDR3 is CASTQGLNTGELFF. The CDR3 DNA reads as TGTGCCAGTACACAGGGTCTAAACACCGGGGAGCTGTTTTTT. The V call is TRBV19, the J call TRBJ2-2, with a possible D match to TRBD1 (6 bases). Germline-derived CDR1 and CDR2 are LNHDA and SQIVND (reference sequence). Trimming cost V 7 bases and J 2 bases, with 11 bases left between them. The CDR3 spans 14 residues.

The chain combines TRBV6-6 with TRBJ2-1; TRBD1 aligns across 12 bases. The germline gives CDR1 MNHNY, CDR2 SVGAGI (reference sequence). This CDR3 has 16 residues. V shed 4 bases and J 5 bases; nucleotides not matched to a gene: 6. DNA for the CDR3: TGTGCCAGCAGTTCATCGGGACAGGGGGCCCACAATGAGCAGTTCTTC. Translated, it gives CASSSSGQGAHNEQFF.

The chain has TRBV2 and TRBJ1-5; D call uncertain. The germline CDR1 and CDR2 sequences are SNHLY and FYNNEI. V was cut by 5 bases and J by 6 bases, with 8 bases left in between. The CDR3 runs to 12 residues. DNA for the CDR3: TGTGCCAGCAGTCTCTCCAGTCAGCCCCAGCATTTT. Translated, it gives CASSLSSQPQHF.

CDR3 in amino acids: CASSPAMDRFYGYTF. In DNA form, the CDR3 reads TGCGCCAGCAGCCCAGCGATGGACAGATTCTATGGCTACACCTTC. The chain employs TRBV4-1 and TRBJ1-2; perhaps TRBD1 as D (6 bases). Germline CDR1 MGHRA, CDR2 YSYEKL. The CDR3 spans 15 residues. V lost 4 bases and J lost 4, with 16 bases in between.

The chain combines TRBV30 with TRBJ2-4; D unresolved. Per germline, CDR1 GTSNPN and CDR2 SVGIG (reference sequence). This CDR3 contains 13 residues. V was shortened by 0 bases and J by 12 bases, with 15 bases between the two germline ends. Here the CDR3 DNA reads TGTGCCTGGAGTGTATCCAGTCTCAGGTCTCAGTACTTC. Translation gives CAWSVSSLRSQYF.

The chain carries TRBV11-2 and TRBJ2-5; D ambiguous. V gave up 3 bases and J gave up 1 base, with 6 bases separating them. CDR1 SGHAT and CDR2 FQNNGV come from the germline V gene. The CDR3 consists of 13 residues. CDR3 loop: CASSFEIQETQYF. In nucleotides, the CDR3 is TGTGCCAGCAGCTTCGAGATCCAAGAGACCCAGTACTTC. The full variable domain, its missing parts supplied by reference TRBV11-2 and TRBJ2-5, is EAGVAQSPRYKIIEKRQSVAFWCNPISGHATLYWYQQILGQGPKLLIQFQNNGVVDDSQLPKDRFSAERLKGVDSTLKIQPAKLEDSAVYLCASSFEIQETQYFGPGTRLLVL.

The genes are TRBV9 and TRBJ1-3; D unclear. Trimming removed 3 bases at V and 2 bases at J, with 9 bases between. Per the germline V gene, CDR1 is SGDLS and CDR2 is YYNGEE. The CDR3 sequence is 14 residues long. In nucleotides, the CDR3 is TGTGCCAGCAGCGCCGGGATACCTGGAAACACCATATATTTT. Its protein is CASSAGIPGNTIYF.

This sequence joins TRBV12-3 or TRBV12-4 and TRBJ1-6; D might be TRBD1 (6 bases). The CDR3 length is 13 residues. The V gene lost 5 bases and the J gene lost 7 bases, with 9 bases spanning the gap. CDR3 loop: CASSRQANSPLHF. The CDR3 DNA reads TGTGCCAGCAGTCGACAGGCCAATTCACCCCTCCACTTT.

This chain uses TRBV4-2 with TRBJ2-2; the D is unclear. Trimming took 0 bases from V and 4 from J, leaving 9 bases between them. This CDR3 region has 15 residues. Germline lookup yields CDR1 LGHNA and CDR2 YNFKEQ. CDR3 nucleotides: TGTGCCAGCAGCCAAGATGGTCTAATCACCGGGGAGCTGTTTTTT. The encoded protein is CASSQDGLITGELFF.

This CDR3 reads CAWRMTGGSPLHF. The DNA of the CDR3 is TGTGCCTGGAGAATGACAGGGGGTTCACCCCTCCACTTT. This chain joins TRBV30 and TRBJ1-6; TRBD1 aligns across 9 bases. This CDR3 spans 13 amino acids. The germline V gene encodes CDR1 GTSNPN and CDR2 SVGIG (reference sequence). V trimming: 3 bases; J trimming: 9 bases; junction bases outside the gene matches: 3.

This clone was detected a few times. V and J are TRBV3-1 (or the pseudogene TRBV3-2) and TRBJ1-6; TRBD1 aligns across 7 bases. Per the germline V gene, CDR1 is LGHDT and CDR2 is YNNKEL (reference sequence). This CDR3 region has 15 residues. Trimming at V came to 1 base and at J to 6 bases, leaving 3 bases not matched to a gene. CDR3 bases: TGTGCCAGCAGCCAAGTGGGGGACAGTAATTCACCCCTCCACTTT. This encodes CASSQVGDSNSPLHF.

This clone turned up a few times. The chain links TRBV28 to TRBJ1-5; D is unclear. Germline V gives CDR1 MDHEN, CDR2 SYDVKM. The CDR3 has 17 residues. Trimming pared 5 bases from V and 0 bases from J, leaving 17 bases between. The CDR3 DNA follows: TGTGCCAGCAGTCCTGCGGGTAGCATATATAGCAATCAGCCCCAGCATTTT. Protein product: CASSPAGSIYSNQPQHF.

The chain links TRBV7-9 to TRBJ1-6, with no clear D. Germline assignment: CDR1 SEHNR and CDR2 FQNEAQ (reference sequence). This CDR3 spans 15 amino acids. With 5 bases removed from V and 5 bases from J, the gap between germline ends came to 13 bases. CDR3 region: CASSPGSGDNSPLHF. The CDR3 nucleotides are TGTGCCAGCAGCCCCGGGTCCGGGGATAATTCACCCCTCCACTTT.

This clone was observed a single time. This chain uses TRBV5-1 with TRBJ1-1; possible D gene TRBD1, 5 bases. The CDR3 sequence is 16 residues long. V gave up 0 bases and J gave up 4 bases, with 16 bases separating them. The V gene's germline CDR1 is SGHRS and CDR2 YFSETQ. The CDR3 loop reads CASSLDSSGSATEAFF. The CDR3 bases are TGCGCCAGCAGCTTGGATAGTTCAGGGTCGGCCACTGAAGCTTTCTTT.

This rearrangement joins TRBV5-1 to TRBJ2-1; D may be TRBD1 (5 bases). Germline V gene data show CDR1 as SGHRS and CDR2 as YFSETQ. The CDR3 extends over 17 amino acids. Trimming removed 4 bases at V and 0 bases at J, with 17 bases between. The CDR3 protein is CASSRPPGKGSYNEQFF. Written as DNA, the CDR3 is TGCGCCAGCAGCCGCCCCCCAGGGAAGGGCTCCTACAATGAGCAGTTCTTC.

J is TRBJ2-2 and V is TRBV7-8; TRBD1 matches at 9 bases. V lost 5 bases, J lost 5 bases, and 9 bases stayed unmatched. Germline CDR1 SGHVS, CDR2 FQNEAQ. This CDR3 spans 16 amino acids. The CDR3 nucleotides are TGTGCCAGCAGCCCTATAGGACAGGGGCTTACCGGGGAGCTGTTTTTT. Its protein is CASSPIGQGLTGELFF.